Here is one TCR beta chain with its context. What antigen it recognizes has not been identified. It has no much larger one-base neighbor in the sample; base qualities were not kept. The sample's time point label, in plain terms: inflamed ileum from the surgical specimen. Adults with ileal or ileocolonic Crohn's disease for whom ileocolonic resection was indicated were considered eligible. Whole ileal mucosal biopsies were kept frozen at -80 degrees C prior to DNA extraction. Genomic DNA was extracted from frozen whole biopsies with a TRizol-based method and quantified on a NanoDrop 2000 spectrophotometer. The source of the sample is a study of T cell repertoires in ileal Crohn's disease (dated by TCRdb to between 2018 and 2021). Study-level background: At the time of surgery, around a third of patients were active smokers, and the median duration of disease was 7.9 years. All patients had surgery for a complication: stricturing disease in 61% and penetrating disease in approximately 39%. Roughly half of the patients were given postoperative therapy, with about a dozen receiving thiopurines and approximately 17 receiving anti-TNF agents. M0 samples were biopsies from the inflamed portion of the ileum in the surgical resection specimen. Around 0.45 micrograms of biopsy DNA per sample were submitted for commercial TCRB immunosequencing. The TCR repertoire was analysed in about 62 patients with Crohn's disease drawn from a prospective multicentre cohort. The study ran alongside a multicentre cohort designed to identify predictors of early endoscopic recurrence after ileocolonic resection. Endoscopic postoperative recurrence was defined as a Rutgeerts score above i0. A total of approximately 150 mucosal samples from roughly 60 patients were sequenced, collected from several sites on the surgical specimen and at postoperative endoscopy. Results and caveats for the whole study, not just this receptor: Higher high-frequency clone percentages at surgery were associated with endoscopic recurrence; all patients with clonality above 26.8% (18/57) had recurrence. Sorted CD8 T cells carried more high-frequency clones than CD4 T cells, suggesting mucosal expansions were mainly CD8. Patients who were active smokers at surgery had a significantly higher proportion of clonal expansions than non-smokers (roughly 24% vs 19%, p=0.02). Only a subgroup of patients, of unstated size, had their mucosal CD4 and CD8 T cells sorted and sequenced.

Library preparation employed the immunoSEQ multiplex PCR assay. A two-step, amplification bias-controlled multiplex PCR was used by Adaptive Biotechnology to amplify CDR3 regions from genomic DNA. In the first PCR, primers covered every V and J gene segment, and in the second PCR, barcodes and Illumina adapters were added. An Illumina instrument was used to sequence the CDR3 libraries. The authors' analysis ran thus. Analysis combined the vendor-provided pipelines with custom analysis of raw data in R/Bioconductor under R version 3.3.0. Clonality, which ranges from 0 to 1, was calculated as the inverse of the normalised Shannon entropy across all productive clones. High-frequency clones were defined as the share of the repertoire taken up by the top 100 clones, keeping only clones that passed a 95% confidence test. Repertoire diversity was measured with the Simpson index, and overlap between samples was measured with the Morisita-Horn index. Here the immuneACCESS table is served through TCRdb, limited to in-frame sequences with V and J called. Missing clones are a known gap in these copies; in checked studies unresolved V genes cover under half, and the rest lacks a known reason. V and J calls and clone size come straight from that table; D and trimming were deduced from the DNA. The sample table lists some 5,100 clones, nearly 80% of them with a count of one. Jointly, the top ten make up 40% to 50% of the sample.

The clonotype originates from an adult with Crohn's disease. The sample was ileal tissue.

The DNA reads TGTGCCAGTAGTACCACCGACAGGCGGAACACTGAAGCTTTCTTT. Its protein reads: CASSTTDRRNTEAFF. The rearrangement joined TRBV19 to TRBJ1-1; 6 matching bases give a weak D call of TRBD1. Trimming removed 4 bases from V and 1 base from J, leaving 13 bases between the germline ends. CDR1 and CDR2 are drawn from the germline V gene (reference sequence): LNHDA, SQIVND. Including cysteine and phenylalanine, the CDR3 has 15 amino acids. CDR3 DNA is the only sequence kept; it has 45 bases, read in frame from the first base.